The clone carrying this T cell receptor gamma chain has more than one count but fewer than ten. Its antigen is unknown. TCRdb lists the protein of a much larger clone for this DNA, which differs at residue 11, so this is likely a read error; the protein given here is translated from the DNA itself. This entry belongs to a study of γδ T cells in repeated Plasmodium falciparum infection. Study-level information: Malaria-naive adults were infected with P. falciparum NF54 four times over about 600 days.

TCRdb repeated clone calling on the multiplex PCR reads with CATT. The data hold approximately 26,000 gamma-chain clones, with around 3% observed a single time. The CDR3 covers 14 residues. Germline CDR1 GITISATS, CDR2 ISYDGTV (reference sequence). Bulk repertoires came from Vgamma9/Vdelta2+ or Vdelta2-negative gammadelta T cells flow-sorted from PBMC. Study outcomes and limitations: Compared with Australian children, Malian Vdelta2-negative repertoires seemed more clonal, less diverse, less shared. Vgamma9/Vdelta2+ repertoires stayed stably polyclonal over time and infection.

The sample was gamma-delta T cells from blood. The chain employs TRGV9 and TRGJ1 or TRGJ2. The J gene was missing in TCRdb and was found by matching the end of the DNA to germline. The receptor was isolated from a pool of human donors (malaria-infected and uninfected, not separated). The CDR3 here is CALWEVQPHYEKLF. The DNA of the CDR3 is TGTGCCTTGTGGGAGGTGCAGCCCCATTATGAGAAACTCTTT.